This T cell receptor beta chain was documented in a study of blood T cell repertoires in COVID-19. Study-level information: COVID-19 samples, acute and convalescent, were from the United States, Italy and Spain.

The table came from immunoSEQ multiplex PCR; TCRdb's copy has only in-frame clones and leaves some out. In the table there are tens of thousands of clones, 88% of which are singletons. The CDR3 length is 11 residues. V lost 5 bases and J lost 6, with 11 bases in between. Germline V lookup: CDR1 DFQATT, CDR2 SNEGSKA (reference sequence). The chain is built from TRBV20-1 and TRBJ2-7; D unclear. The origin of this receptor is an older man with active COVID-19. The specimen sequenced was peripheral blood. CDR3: CSAAPGIEQYF. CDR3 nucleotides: TGCAGTGCTGCCCCAGGAATCGAGCAGTACTTC.